The 30 T cell receptor beta chains listed next were all sequenced from one sample in a study of shared T cell receptors in the human thymus. Generated by immunoSEQ multiplex PCR, the TCRdb table keeps only in-frame clones and is missing some. The table records hundreds of thousands of clones, roughly 90% of them present only once. This sample also belongs to another study, concerning human thymus T cells.

The specimen was thymocytes. Source of these receptors: a boy in the first two years of life with a congenital heart defect.

In its sample, this clone was seen once. The CDR3 nucleotides are TGCGCCAGCAGCCCTCGACAGGGAGCGAACTATGGCTACACCTTC. It specifies CASSPRQGANYGYTF. J is TRBJ1-2 and V is TRBV4-3; 7 positions match TRBD1. CDR3 length equals 15 residues. Germline lookup yields CDR1 LGHNA and CDR2 YSLEER. V gave up 4 bases and J gave up 2 bases; unmatched junction bases: 7.

The chain couples TRBV9 to TRBJ2-7; D is perhaps TRBD2 (5 bases). The CDR3 is 15 amino acids. V lost 0 bases and J lost 6, with 16 bases in between. Germline CDR1 is SGDLS and CDR2 is YYNGEE. The CDR3 here is CASSVAEGQEGEQYF. The CDR3 DNA sequence: TGTGCCAGCAGCGTAGCTGAAGGCCAAGAGGGCGAGCAGTACTTC.

The J gene is TRBJ2-1, the V gene TRBV6-4; 14 bases map to TRBD2. The CDR3 is 16 residues long. The germline V gene encodes CDR1 MRHNA and CDR2 SNTAGT. V gave up 5 bases and J gave up 9 bases; unmatched junction bases: 9. For the CDR3, the DNA is TGTGCCAGCAGTACCCGGGGACTAGCGGGAGTTGGTGAGCAGTTCTTC. This codes for CASSTRGLAGVGEQFF.

V is TRBV4-3 and J is TRBJ2-7; TRBD1 matches at 9 bases. The V gene's germline CDR1 is LGHNA and CDR2 YSLEER. The CDR3 totals 15 residues. Losses at the gene ends were 3 bases for V and 3 bases for J; bases not matched to a gene: 6. This chain's CDR3 is CASSHRWDRDYEQYF. The CDR3 DNA reads TGCGCCAGCAGCCACCGCTGGGACAGGGACTACGAGCAGTACTTC.

The V and J genes are TRBV5-3 and TRBJ1-5; 8 nucleotides match TRBD1. TRBV5-3 is an open reading frame, and its role is uncertain. The CDR3 contains 18 residues. Germline trimming cut 0 bases from V and 7 bases from J; bases unmatched to any gene: 15. The CDR3 nucleotides are TGTGCCAGAAGCTTGGAAGTTCTGGGACAGGCCGGGGGCCAGCCCCAGCATTTT. Translating it yields CARSLEVLGQAGGQPQHF.

The rearrangement links TRBV19 to TRBJ1-5, with a weak D call TRBD1 (5 bases). CDR3 length: 14 residues. V was trimmed by 4 bases and J by 4 bases, leaving 11 bases between them. Germline CDR1 LNHDA, CDR2 SQIVND (reference sequence). The CDR3 DNA is TGTGCCAGTAGTAGGGGCAGGGCTAATCAGCCCCAGCATTTT. Protein: CASSRGRANQPQHF. Looking up the rest from reference TRBV19 and TRBJ1-5 gives the full variable domain: DGGITQSPKYLFRKEGQNVTLSCEQNLNHDAMYWYRQDPGQGLRLIYYSQIVNDFQKGDIAEGYSVSREKKESFPLTVTSAQKNPTAFYLCASSRGRANQPQHFGDGTRLSIL.

The gene calls are TRBV5-6 and TRBJ2-3; 9 bases match TRBD2. This CDR3 has 16 amino acids. Trimming removed 1 base from V and 3 bases from J; junction bases left unmatched: 6. Germline lookup yields CDR1 SGHDT and CDR2 YYEEEE. CDR3 nucleotide sequence: TGTGCCAGCAGCTTGCGGACTAGCGTATCAACAGATACGCAGTATTTT. Protein product: CASSLRTSVSTDTQYF. The whole variable domain, filled in from reference TRBV5-6 and TRBJ2-3, reads DAGVTQSPTHLIKTRGQQVTLRCSPKSGHDTVSWYQQALGQGPQFIFQYYEEEERQRGNFPDRFSGHQFPNYSSELNVNALLLGDSALYLCASSLRTSVSTDTQYFGPGTRLTVL.

The chain uses TRBV10-1 and TRBJ2-2, with D maybe TRBD1 (7 bases). CDR1 WNHNN and CDR2 SYGVQD come from the germline V gene (reference sequence). The CDR3 has 14 amino acids. Between the trimmed V and J ends, which lost 6 bases and 3 bases, there was a span of 11 bases. The CDR3 sequence is CASRRDRYTGELFF. In nucleotides, the CDR3 is TGCGCCAGCAGGCGGGACAGATACACCGGGGAGCTGTTTTTT.

The V and J genes are TRBV6-4 and TRBJ2-4, with D possibly being TRBD2 (5 bases). Germline loops: CDR1 MRHNA, CDR2 SNTAGT. V lost 0 bases, J lost 1 base, and 16 bases lay in between. The CDR3 runs 18 residues. The CDR3 is CASSDSNEEVVAKNIQYF. Here the CDR3 DNA reads TGTGCCAGCAGTGACTCGAATGAGGAGGTGGTTGCCAAAAACATTCAGTACTTC.

The CDR3 nucleotides are TGTGCCAGCAGCTTCGACAGGGGAGGGGACTACGAGCAGTACTTC. As protein: CASSFDRGGDYEQYF. The V call is TRBV5-4, the J call TRBJ2-7; the D gene is possibly TRBD1 (8 bases). Germline values: CDR1 SGHNT, CDR2 YYREEE (reference sequence). The V end was cut by 2 bases, the J end by 3 bases, with 15 bases between. CDR3 length: 15 amino acids.

The chain links TRBV7-9 to TRBJ2-5; a weak D match, TRBD2 (5 bases). Matching the DNA end better, TRBJ2-7 makes the J call doubtful. CDR1 is SEHNR and CDR2 is FQNEAQ in the germline V gene (reference sequence). This CDR3 is built from 12 residues. The CDR3 coding sequence is TGTGCCAGCAGCTTAACGGGATACGAGCAGTACTTC. It encodes CASSLTGYEQYF.

This chain uses TRBV7-9 with TRBJ2-2; TRBD2 matches 7 bases. CDR3 length: 17 residues. The germline V gene has CDR1 SEHNR and CDR2 FQNEAQ (reference sequence). Trimming at V came to 4 bases and at J to 3 bases, leaving 11 bases not matched to a gene. The CDR3 spells CASSSPGAGVDTGELFF. Written as DNA, the CDR3 is TGTGCCAGCAGCTCCCCCGGGGCGGGAGTGGACACCGGGGAGCTGTTTTTT.

This chain joins TRBV2 and TRBJ2-5; TRBD2 matches 13 bases. This CDR3 has 17 amino acids. CDR1 SNHLY and CDR2 FYNNEI come from the germline V gene. J gave up 1 base and V 6 bases, and 8 bases lay outside the gene matches. Here the CDR3 reads CASSGQRLAGGQETQYF. Written as DNA, the CDR3 is TGTGCCAGCAGCGGGCAGAGACTAGCGGGGGGCCAAGAGACCCAGTACTTC.

This sequence joins TRBV29-1 and TRBJ2-1, with TRBD2 matching 7 bases. Germline CDR1 and CDR2: SQVTM and ANQGSEA. The CDR3 covers 12 residues. Trimming at V came to 4 bases and at J to 9 bases, leaving 6 bases not matched to a gene. DNA for the CDR3: TGCAGCGTTGGGGAGGGCCGTCTTGAGCAGTTCTTC. Translation gives CSVGEGRLEQFF.

The CDR3 DNA reads as TGTGCCAGCAGCTTCCAGGGGGAGAGGGGCCATGAGCAGTTCTTC. Translated: CASSFQGERGHEQFF. J is TRBJ2-1 and V is TRBV7-9, with 7 bases aligning to TRBD1. The CDR3 extends over 15 amino acids. The trim removed 3 bases at V and 8 bases at J, leaving 10 bases unmatched. In germline, CDR1 is SEHNR, CDR2 FQNEAQ (reference sequence). Complete variable domain (other parts from reference TRBV7-9 and TRBJ2-1): DTGVSQNPRHKITKRGQNVTFRCDPISEHNRLYWYRQTLGQGPEFLTYFQNEAQLEKSRLLSDRFSAERPKGSFSTLEIQRTEQGDSAMYLCASSFQGERGHEQFFGPGTRLTVL.

The rearrangement joins TRBV5-5 to TRBJ1-4; 9 bases match TRBD1. Germline loops: CDR1 SGHKS, CDR2 YYEKEE (reference sequence). The length of the CDR3 is 15 residues. The J segment lost 6 bases and the V segment lost 3 bases, leaving 6 bases of the junction unmatched. In DNA, the CDR3 is TGTGCCAGCAGCTATATACAGGGGGCGGATGAAAAACTGTTTTTT. Its translation: CASSYIQGADEKLFF.

This clone was picked up a small number of times. The rearrangement links TRBV10-3 to TRBJ2-7; 9 bases are a match to TRBD2. After removal of 3 bases from V and 2 bases from J, the junction contained 5 bases not matched to a gene. CDR3 length: 15 amino acids. In germline, CDR1 is ENHRY, CDR2 SYGVKD. Written as DNA, the CDR3 is TGTGCCATCAGTGAACTAGCGGGCCCACCCTACGAGCAGTACTTC. Translating it yields CAISELAGPPYEQYF.

V and J are TRBV10-1 and TRBJ2-7; weak D call: TRBD1 (6 bases). Per germline, CDR1 WNHNN and CDR2 SYGVQD (reference sequence). CDR3 size: 17 residues. Trimming removed 4 bases from V and 1 base from J, with 20 bases in between. The CDR3 sequence: CASSVAADRDKSYEQYF. DNA for the CDR3: TGCGCCAGCAGTGTCGCGGCAGACCGGGACAAGTCCTACGAGCAGTACTTC.

The chain uses TRBV7-2 and TRBJ2-7; TRBD2 agrees at 10 bases. There are 19 residues in the CDR3. Germline lookup yields CDR1 SGHTA and CDR2 FQGNSA. Trimming took 0 bases from V and 3 from J; bases not matched to a gene: 14. The CDR3 DNA sequence: TGTGCCAGCAGCTTAGCGGGTACTAGGCTAGCGGGAGTGAACTACGAGCAGTACTTC. Amino acid sequence: CASSLAGTRLAGVNYEQYF.

CDR3 in amino acids: CASTYFQGAGNTIYF. The CDR3 DNA reads as TGTGCCAGTACCTACTTCCAGGGTGCTGGAAACACCATATATTTT. The chain links TRBV19 to TRBJ1-3; the D gene is possibly TRBD1 (5 bases). CDR1 and CDR2 from the germline V gene are LNHDA and SQIVND (reference sequence). The V end was cut by 7 bases, the J end by 2 bases, with 15 bases between. The CDR3 consists of 15 residues.

V gene TRBV7-2 combines with J gene TRBJ1-3; no clear D. V lost 3 bases to trimming and J lost 0 bases, with 6 bases between them. CDR3 length: 14 amino acids. From germline, CDR1 is SGHTA and CDR2 FQGNSA. The CDR3 DNA reads as TGTGCCAGCAGCTTGGAGAGCTCTGGAAACACCATATATTTT. Amino acid sequence: CASSLESSGNTIYF.

The V gene is TRBV20-1, the J gene TRBJ1-1; D not certain. In germline, CDR1 is DFQATT, CDR2 SNEGSKA (reference sequence). Trimming stripped 5 bases from V and 3 bases from J, with 4 bases between. The CDR3 runs to 10 residues. CDR3: CSASDTEAFF. The CDR3 DNA is TGCAGTGCTTCTGACACTGAAGCTTTCTTT.

The chain has TRBV27 and TRBJ2-2; 8 nucleotides align to TRBD1. The germline V gene has CDR1 MNHEY and CDR2 SMNVEV (reference sequence). This CDR3 has 17 residues. J gave up 3 bases and V 4 bases, and 10 bases lay outside the gene matches. CDR3 amino acids: CASSSLQDRADTGELFF. CDR3 nucleotides: TGTGCCAGCAGTTCACTCCAGGACAGGGCGGACACCGGGGAGCTGTTTTTT.

This chain uses TRBV25-1 with TRBJ2-1; a weak D match, TRBD1 (5 bases). Germline V gene lookup returns CDR1 MGHDK and CDR2 SYGVNS. CDR3 length: 13 amino acids. Between the trimmed V and J ends, which lost 7 bases and 10 bases, there was a span of 17 bases. The DNA of the CDR3 is TGTGCCAGCACCCCCGCCAGGGTTGGGGAGCAGTTCTTC. Encoded protein: CASTPARVGEQFF. Full variable domain (rest looked up from reference TRBV25-1 and TRBJ2-1): EADIYQTPRYLVIGTGKKITLECSQTMGHDKMYWYQQDPGMELHLIHYSYGVNSTEKGDLSSESTVSRIRTEHFPLTLESARPSHTSQYLCASTPARVGEQFFGPGTRLTVL.

The V gene is TRBV9, the J gene TRBJ1-3; no firm D call. V was trimmed by 0 bases and J by 0 bases, leaving 7 bases between them. From germline, CDR1 is SGDLS and CDR2 YYNGEE. CDR3 length equals 15 residues. CDR3 nucleotide sequence: TGTGCCAGCAGCGTAGAACAGCTCTCTGGAAACACCATATATTTT. Translation: CASSVEQLSGNTIYF.

The rearrangement links TRBV14 to TRBJ2-7; D is unresolved. Trimming stripped 0 bases from V and 3 bases from J, with 12 bases between. Per germline, CDR1 SGHDN and CDR2 FVKESK. The CDR3 totals 15 residues. CDR3 residues: CASSQELVPFYEQYF. The DNA for the CDR3 is TGTGCCAGCAGCCAAGAGCTAGTCCCGTTCTACGAGCAGTACTTC.

The chain has TRBV7-9 and TRBJ1-2, with 12 bases identical to TRBD1. Germline assignment: CDR1 SEHNR and CDR2 FQNEAQ (reference sequence). Germline trimming cut 3 bases from V and 4 bases from J; bases unmatched to any gene: 6. There are 16 residues in the CDR3. The CDR3 DNA sequence: TGTGCCAGCAGCTTTTATCCGGGACAGGGGGCCTATGGCTACACCTTC. It encodes CASSFYPGQGAYGYTF.

The J gene is TRBJ1-2, the V gene TRBV27; D gene uncertain. The CDR3 extends over 13 amino acids. V was clipped by 4 bases and J by 0 bases, with 6 bases between them. The germline CDR1 and CDR2 sequences are MNHEY and SMNVEV (reference sequence). The CDR3 sequence is CASSSRTNYGYTF. The CDR3 DNA sequence: TGTGCCAGCAGTTCGAGGACTAACTATGGCTACACCTTC.

The chain has TRBV12-5 and TRBJ2-7; a weak D match, TRBD1 (6 bases). Trimming shortened V by 6 bases and J by 2 bases, and 17 bases separated the two germline ends. Germline V CDR1 and CDR2: LGHNT, FRNRAP. The CDR3 extends over 15 amino acids. The CDR3 sequence is CASGETLTGTYEQYF. As DNA, the CDR3 is TGTGCTAGTGGCGAGACTTTGACAGGTACCTACGAGCAGTACTTC.

This sequence joins TRBV7-8 and TRBJ2-7; TRBD1 aligns across 7 bases. Germline-derived CDR1 and CDR2 are SGHVS and FQNEAQ. The CDR3 totals 15 residues. V lost 0 bases to trimming and J lost 3 bases; unmatched junction nucleotides: 5. The CDR3 coding sequence is TGTGCCAGCAGCTTAGCGCCGACAGGGAACTACGAGCAGTACTTC. Protein sequence: CASSLAPTGNYEQYF.